Listed here are 26 T cell receptor beta chains from one sample, sequenced in a study of identical twins. Via MiXCR, TCRdb re-called the 5' RACE reads, giving one row per CDR3 protein. The sample shows about 100,000 distinct CDR3 sequences, 5.5% to 7% of them seen only once. Input material: memory T cells sorted from blood. These receptor sequences come from a woman aged 50 to 60 in good health.

In this sample, this clonotype turned up many times. The chain joins TRBV12-3 or TRBV12-4 to TRBJ1-2; D call uncertain. The CDR3 consists of 11 residues. With 3 bases removed from V and 8 bases from J, the gap between germline ends came to 7 bases. DNA of the CDR3: TGTGCCAGCAGTTTTCTCCGGGGCTACACCTTC. As protein: CASSFLRGYTF.

This clonotype appeared many times. The V and J genes are TRBV2 and TRBJ2-3, with TRBD2 as a possible D gene (5 bases). V was trimmed by 1 base and J by 1 base, leaving 9 bases between them. From germline, CDR1 is SNHLY and CDR2 FYNNEI. CDR3 length: 15 residues. This chain's CDR3 is CASSEDGSGTDTQYF. CDR3 in DNA: TGTGCCAGCAGTGAAGATGGTAGCGGCACAGATACGCAGTATTTT.

The chain is built from TRBV28 and TRBJ1-1; no firm D call. V lost 7 bases and J lost 11, with 17 bases in between. The CDR3 is 12 residues long. In germline, CDR1 is MDHEN, CDR2 SYDVKM. Written as DNA, the CDR3 is TGTGCCAGCACCTTAGACGGGAGGAGTGCTTTCTTT. This codes for CASTLDGRSAFF.

This clonotype has a count of ten or more. The chain has TRBV6-7 and TRBJ2-4, with 12 bases aligning to TRBD2. TRBV6-7 is assigned to the ORF class and has an uncertain function. This CDR3 is built from 18 residues. The trim removed 7 bases at V and 1 base at J, leaving 11 bases unmatched. The CDR3 region is CASTQGTSGRRAKNIQYF. CDR3 coding DNA: TGTGCCAGCACTCAGGGAACTAGCGGGAGGAGGGCCAAAAACATTCAGTACTTC.

This clonotype showed up many times. The V call is TRBV20-1, the J call TRBJ2-1; 12 nucleotides line up with TRBD2. Germline CDR1 reads DFQATT; CDR2 reads SNEGSKA (reference sequence). The CDR3 length is 16 residues. The V segment lost 6 bases and the J segment 5 bases; nucleotides outside the gene matches: 11. Written as DNA, the CDR3 is TGCAGTGCCCCCCGCCTGACTAGCGGGAGTGACAATGAGCAGTTCTTC. As protein: CSAPRLTSGSDNEQFF.

V and J are TRBV6-1 and TRBJ2-6; D is unclear. V was pared by 4 bases and J by 2 bases, with 12 bases between. The germline V gene has CDR1 MNHNS and CDR2 SASEGT. The CDR3 extends over 16 amino acids. The chain's CDR3 is CASSAASNPGANVLTF. DNA for the CDR3: TGTGCCAGCAGTGCGGCTAGTAACCCTGGGGCCAACGTCCTGACTTTC.

Remarks on this clonotype: This clone may be a read error of a much larger clone one base away. The final CDR3 position lacks the conserved phenylalanine or tryptophan, pointing to a likely read error. The genes are TRBV15 and TRBJ1-5; the match to TRBD1 covers 10 bases. Germline CDR1 LNHNV, CDR2 YYDKDF (reference sequence). The V gene end was trimmed by 9 bases and the J gene end by 4 bases; junction bases not matched to a gene: 3. CDR3 size: 13 residues. This CDR3 is CATQDRGNQPQHV. The CDR3 bases are TGTGCCACTCAGGACAGGGGGAATCAGCCCCAGCATGTT.

The chain couples TRBV28 to TRBJ2-7, with 7 bases identical to TRBD2. There are 12 residues in the CDR3. Germline V gene sequence: CDR1 MDHEN, CDR2 SYDVKM. V lost 2 bases to trimming and J lost 6 bases; unmatched junction nucleotides: 1. CDR3 amino acids: CASSLGRAEQYF. In DNA form, the CDR3 reads TGTGCCAGCAGTTTAGGGAGGGCCGAGCAGTACTTC. The whole variable domain, filled in from reference TRBV28 and TRBJ2-7, reads DVKVTQSSRYLVKRTGEKVFLECVQDMDHENMFWYRQDPGLGLRLIYFSYDVKMKEKGDIPEGYSVSREKKERFSLILESASTNQTSMYLCASSLGRAEQYFGPGTRLTVT.

This clonotype has ten or more counts. The chain uses TRBV28 and TRBJ1-3; D unclear. In germline, CDR1 is MDHEN, CDR2 SYDVKM. The V gene lost 1 base and the J gene lost 1 base, with 5 bases spanning the gap. There are 14 residues in the CDR3. Written as DNA, the CDR3 is TGTGCCAGCAGTTTATTAGGGTCTGGAAACACCATATATTTT. It yields the protein CASSLLGSGNTIYF.

This clonotype was counted only a few times. The rearrangement joins TRBV20-1 to TRBJ2-6, with a weak D call TRBD1 (5 bases). Germline loops: CDR1 DFQATT, CDR2 SNEGSKA (reference sequence). The CDR3 has 15 residues. V gave up 0 bases and J gave up 2 bases, with 8 bases separating them. This CDR3 is CSARDLGAGANVLTF. CDR3 nucleotide sequence: TGCAGTGCTAGAGATCTAGGGGCTGGGGCCAACGTCCTGACTTTC.

The sample holds many counts of this clonotype. The chain employs TRBV23-1 and TRBJ1-5, with D tentatively TRBD1 (5 bases). TRBV23-1 is placed among ORFs of uncertain function. This CDR3 is built from 18 residues. Trimming left V 1 base short and J 3 bases short, with 19 bases between. The CDR3 DNA is TGCGCCAGCAGTCAATGGCGGGGTAAAGACAGTTTCAATCAGCCCCAGCATTTT. It encodes CASSQWRGKDSFNQPQHF.

This clonotype was observed a handful of times. The chain combines TRBV7-6 with TRBJ2-6; a possible D gene is TRBD2 (5 bases). The CDR3 totals 16 residues. The germline V gene encodes CDR1 SGHVS and CDR2 FNYEAQ. Deletions cut 5 bases from V and 0 bases from J, with 11 bases between. Written as DNA, the CDR3 is TGTGCCAGCAGCCCCCGGGAAGTCTCTGGGGCCAACGTCCTGACTTTC. It specifies CASSPREVSGANVLTF.

In its sample, this clonotype was seen many times. The chain has TRBV10-3 and TRBJ2-3; D remains ambiguous. The CDR3 is 15 residues long. Germline V gene sequence: CDR1 ENHRY, CDR2 SYGVKD. With 8 bases removed from V and 0 bases from J, the gap between germline ends came to 15 bases. In DNA, the CDR3 is TGTGCCATCGGGCTGGCGGAGTCTAGCACAGATACGCAGTATTTT. Encoded protein: CAIGLAESSTDTQYF.

At least ten counts were recorded for this clonotype. This chain uses TRBV13 with TRBJ2-3, with D tentatively TRBD2 (5 bases). V was pared by 7 bases and J by 3 bases, with 11 bases between. In germline, CDR1 is PRHDT, CDR2 FYEKMQ (reference sequence). The CDR3 contains 13 residues. CDR3 nucleotide sequence: TGTGCCAGCAACCGGGGAAGAACAGATACGCAGTATTTT. It codes for CASNRGRTDTQYF.

This clonotype was counted many times. This chain connects TRBV5-4 to TRBJ2-5; D is possibly TRBD1 (5 bases). Trimming pared 1 base from V and 3 bases from J, leaving 10 bases between. Germline assignment: CDR1 SGHNT and CDR2 YYREEE (reference sequence). CDR3 length: 14 amino acids. CDR3 in amino acids: CASSLKDIKETQYF. The CDR3, as DNA: TGTGCCAGCAGCTTGAAGGACATAAAAGAGACCCAGTACTTC. Variable domain in full (rest from reference TRBV5-4 and TRBJ2-5): ETGVTQSPTHLIKTRGQQVTLRCSSQSGHNTVSWYQQALGQGPQFIFQYYREEENGRGNFPPRFSGLQFPNYSSELNVNALELDDSALYLCASSLKDIKETQYFGPGTRLLVL.

This clonotype was seen many times. The rearrangement links TRBV14 to TRBJ1-1; 7 bases map to TRBD1. This CDR3 has 14 residues. Losses at the gene ends were 5 bases for V and 0 bases for J; bases not matched to a gene: 3. Per germline, CDR1 SGHDN and CDR2 FVKESK. The CDR3 bases are TGTGCCAGCAGCTTGGGACAGCTGAACACTGAAGCTTTCTTT. It encodes CASSLGQLNTEAFF. The entire variable domain, with the rest obtained from reference TRBV14 and TRBJ1-1, is as follows: EAGVTQFPSHSVIEKGQTVTLRCDPISGHDNLYWYRRVMGKEIKFLLHFVKESKQDESGMPNNRFLAERTGGTYSTLKVQPAELEDSGVYFCASSLGQLNTEAFFGQGTRLTVV.

This clonotype was seen a few times. V and J are TRBV11-2 and TRBJ2-2, with D possibly matching TRBD2 (6 bases). The length of the CDR3 is 15 residues. V was shortened by 1 base and J by 5 bases, with 11 bases between the two germline ends. The germline V gene has CDR1 SGHAT and CDR2 FQNNGV. CDR3 amino acids: CASSLGRARTGELFF. CDR3 bases: TGTGCCAGCAGCTTAGGGAGGGCCAGAACCGGGGAGCTGTTTTTT. The full variable domain, in which reference TRBV11-2 and TRBJ2-2 provide the parts outside the CDR3, is EAGVAQSPRYKIIEKRQSVAFWCNPISGHATLYWYQQILGQGPKLLIQFQNNGVVDDSQLPKDRFSAERLKGVDSTLKIQPAKLEDSAVYLCASSLGRARTGELFFGEGSRLTVL.

At least ten counts were recorded for this clonotype. The rearrangement uses TRBV11-2 and TRBJ2-1; TRBD2 agrees at 13 bases. CDR1 and CDR2 from the germline V gene are SGHAT and FQNNGV. The CDR3 is 17 residues long. Trimming took 5 bases from V and 0 from J; bases not matched to a gene: 4. CDR3 coding DNA: TGTGCCAGCAGCCGGGGACTAGCGGGGAGCTCCTACAATGAGCAGTTCTTC. Its protein is CASSRGLAGSSYNEQFF.

This clonotype appeared a few times. This may stem from a read error, because a much larger clone lies one nucleotide away. The limits of the CDR3 on the DNA are not certain, so only TCRdb's listed CDR3 is given. The chain recombines TRBV4-2 with TRBJ1-2; the table assigns TRBD1, which was not confirmed against the DNA. The CDR3 comprises 14 residues, both ends counted. Germline V gene lookup returns CDR1 LGHNA and CDR2 YNFKEQ. The CDR3 loop is CASSQVGQGAGYPF.

This clonotype was observed many times. The gene calls are TRBV6-2 or TRBV6-3 and TRBJ1-2; D gene ambiguous. CDR3 length equals 14 residues. Per germline, CDR1 MNHEY and CDR2 SVGEGT. V lost 4 bases, J lost 0 bases, and 9 bases lay in between. This chain's CDR3 is CASSSGAANYGYTF. The CDR3 coding sequence is TGTGCCAGCAGTTCGGGCGCAGCTAACTATGGCTACACCTTC.

This clonotype was counted at least ten times. V is TRBV24-1 and J is TRBJ2-1; D remains unclear. The germline V and J ends were trimmed by 3 bases and 6 bases, with 14 bases remaining between them. CDR1 and CDR2 from the germline V gene are KGHDR and SFDVKD. The CDR3 is 15 amino acids. The CDR3 bases are TGTGCCACCAGTGATCGGCGATCAGGATCCAATGAGCAGTTCTTC. This encodes CATSDRRSGSNEQFF.

In this sample, this clonotype turned up many times. This chain joins TRBV20-1 and TRBJ2-1, with 9 positions matching TRBD2. Germline V gives CDR1 DFQATT, CDR2 SNEGSKA (reference sequence). Trimming cost V 0 bases and J 8 bases; bases outside gene matches: 11. This CDR3 has 16 residues. The CDR3 sequence: CSARDRLREGLDEQFF. CDR3 nucleotides: TGCAGTGCTAGAGATCGTTTGCGGGAGGGCCTAGATGAGCAGTTCTTC.

Worth noting for this clonotype: A much larger clone lies a single base off, so this may be a read error. This CDR3 is CASSSNLAYTEAFF. DNA of the CDR3: TGCGCCAGCAGCTCCAACCTGGCGTACACTGAAGCTTTCTTT. The chain combines TRBV5-1 with TRBJ1-1; D remains ambiguous. This CDR3 region has 14 residues. With 3 bases removed from V and 3 bases from J, the gap between germline ends came to 12 bases. Germline V CDR1 and CDR2: SGHRS, YFSETQ. The variable domain in full, completed from reference TRBV5-1 and TRBJ1-1, reads KAGVTQTPRYLIKTRGQQVTLSCSPISGHRSVSWYQQTPGQGLQFLFEYFSETQRNKGNFPGRFSGRQFSNSRSEMNVSTLELGDSALYLCASSSNLAYTEAFFGQGTRLTVV.

This clonotype was observed at least ten times. This rearrangement joins TRBV27 to TRBJ1-2; D is ambiguous. Germline V lookup: CDR1 MNHEY, CDR2 SMNVEV (reference sequence). The CDR3 sequence is 13 residues long. The V end was cut by 3 bases, the J end by 4 bases, with 9 bases between. CDR3 DNA: TGTGCCAGCAGTTTTGCCTCGGGCTATGGCTACACCTTC. As protein: CASSFASGYGYTF.

This clonotype was observed a handful of times. The chain is built from TRBV28 and TRBJ2-1; TRBD2 agrees at 12 bases. The CDR3 has 16 residues. Germline V lookup: CDR1 MDHEN, CDR2 SYDVKM. V was clipped by 5 bases and J by 0 bases; unmatched bases: 2. CDR3 sequence (DNA): TGTGCCAGCAGTATACTAGCGGGGGGCTCCTACAATGAGCAGTTCTTC. It yields the protein CASSILAGGSYNEQFF.

Many counts were recorded for this clonotype. The chain has TRBV24-1 and TRBJ2-1; maybe TRBD2 (5 bases). CDR1 and CDR2 from the germline V gene are KGHDR and SFDVKD. The CDR3 has 12 amino acids. The V and J ends lost 5 bases and 6 bases respectively, with 7 bases between them. CDR3 protein: CATSGGFNEQFF. The CDR3 nucleotides read TGTGCCACCAGTGGAGGGTTCAATGAGCAGTTCTTC.